This T cell receptor (beta chain) was recorded in a study of beta chain features in type 1 diabetes. Note on this clone: The target antigen is unknown.

cDNA synthesis used the whole RNA isolate, giving expressed TCRB sequences. Only in-frame clones appear in the TCRdb table, and some are missing; sequencing was by immunoSEQ multiplex PCR. The table records some 110,000 clones, about 15% of them present only once. Broader study findings: Moderate yet significant TCRB CDR3 shortening was seen in Type 1 diabetes patients in all four CD4+ subsets. For TCRB rearrangement, an influence of HLA type remained unresolved here. The naive, central memory and Treg TCRB repertoires looked more alike in patients than they did in healthy donors. VDJ junctions from type 1 diabetes patients carried fewer insertions and larger deletions.

Using CD45RO/CCR7/CD25/CD127/CD95/CD27, CD4+ naive, central memory, regulatory and stem cell-like memory cells were sorted. Between the trimmed V and J ends, which lost 6 bases and 8 bases, there was a span of 19 bases. The CDR3 sequence is 13 residues long. Germline CDR1 is GTSNPN and CDR2 is SVGIG (reference sequence). This receptor was taken from a man younger than 45 with type 1 diabetes. Specimen: central memory CD4+ T cells from blood. The chain employs TRBV30 and TRBJ1-2; tentatively, D is TRBD1 (6 bases). Here the CDR3 DNA reads TGTGCCTGCCCTATCCCAGGGGAGAGAGGCTACACCTTC. It encodes CACPIPGERGYTF.